Listed below are T cell receptor beta chains from one sample, sequenced in a study of blood T cell repertoires in COVID-19. Produced via immunoSEQ multiplex PCR; TCRdb's table is partial and in-frame only. The data hold roughly 130,000 clones, with roughly 80% observed a single time. Sample: peripheral blood. These receptors were obtained from an older woman with acute or convalescent COVID-19. The CDR3 runs from the conserved cysteine through the conserved F or W. D genes are given only for firm matches. Rows give clone size only sometimes, using once, few, many, or a class for an expanded clone.

j_call v_call d_call clone_size cdr3_aa cdr3_nt
TRBJ1-3 TRBV29-1 TRBD1 . CSAWTGGTGNTIYF TGCAGCGCTTGGACAGGGGGTACTGGAAACACCATATATTTT
TRBJ1-5 TRBV2 . . CASSGHPTTQQPQHF TGTGCCAGCAGTGGACATCCCACGACCCAGCAGCCCCAGCATTTT
TRBJ1-2 TRBV24-1 . . CATSGWGQSYGYTF TGTGCCACCAGTGGCTGGGGCCAGAGCTATGGCTACACCTTC
TRBJ1-2 TRBV5-6 TRBD1 . CASSQLDRGNYGYTF TGTGCCAGCAGCCAGCTGGACAGGGGAAACTATGGCTACACCTTC
TRBJ1-4 TRBV23-1 TRBD1 . CASSRSQGQEEKLFF TGCGCCAGCAGTCGATCACAGGGGCAGGAGGAAAAACTGTTTTTT
TRBJ1-1 TRBV10-2 . . CASTDSYRTEAFF TGCGCCAGCACAGACAGCTATCGGACTGAAGCTTTCTTT
TRBJ1-5 TRBV10-2 TRBD1 once CASSGGQGTGNQPQHF TGCGCCAGCAGTGGGGGCCAGGGGACAGGCAATCAGCCCCAGCATTTT
TRBJ2-7 TRBV13 TRBD1 . CASSLGTGNHYEQYF TGTGCCAGCAGCTTAGGGACAGGGAACCACTACGAGCAGTACTTC
TRBJ1-4 TRBV7-2 . . CASSPLGGPNEKLFF TGTGCCAGCAGCCCCCTGGGGGGGCCTAATGAAAAACTGTTTTTT
TRBJ1-2 TRBV5-3 TRBD1 few CARIPRWTGYGYTF TGTGCCAGAATCCCGAGATGGACAGGCTATGGCTACACCTTC
TRBJ1-6 TRBV5-6 . . CASSQAYGFLNSPLHF TGTGCCAGCAGCCAAGCGTACGGGTTCCTAAATTCACCCCTCCACTTT
TRBJ1-1 TRBV27 . . CASSSATAEANTEAFF TGTGCCAGCAGTTCCGCCACGGCAGAGGCGAACACTGAAGCTTTCTTT
TRBJ1-4 TRBV3-1/TRBV3-2 TRBD1 few CASSQRGTGQREKLFF TGTGCCAGCAGCCAACGCGGGACGGGACAGAGGGAAAAACTGTTTTTT
TRBJ1-1 TRBV19 TRBD1 . CASSIGWGQGVMNTEAFF TGTGCCAGTAGTATAGGGTGGGGACAGGGGGTTATGAACACTGAAGCTTTCTTT
TRBJ1-6 TRBV6-5 . . CASSYTAAGRNSPLHF TGTGCCAGCAGTTATACCGCGGCAGGGCGGAACTCACCCCTCCACTTT
TRBJ2-1 TRBV5-1 . once CASSPRQGSLNYNEQFF TGCGCCAGCAGCCCCCGGCAGGGCAGCTTGAATTACAATGAGCAGTTCTTC
TRBJ1-1 TRBV5-8 . . CASSAGLINTEAFF TGTGCCAGCAGCGCGGGGTTAATAAACACTGAAGCTTTCTTT
TRBJ1-1 TRBV5-5 . . CASSSSGGPYTEAFF TGTGCCAGCAGCTCTTCCGGGGGGCCCTACACTGAAGCTTTCTTT
TRBJ1-2 TRBV2 . . CASSPTRLTLNYGYTF TGTGCCAGCAGTCCAACGCGACTAACACTGAACTATGGCTACACCTTC
TRBJ1-1 TRBV11-1 . . CASSPQGQVNTEAFF TGTGCCAGCAGCCCGCAGGGCCAGGTGAACACTGAAGCTTTCTTT
TRBJ1-5 TRBV7-8 . . CASSTGQLDSNQPQHF TGTGCCAGCAGCACAGGACAGCTAGATAGCAATCAGCCCCAGCATTTT
TRBJ2-7 TRBV7-9 TRBD1 . CALQRDRGFEQYF TGTGCCTTACAACGGGACAGGGGGTTTGAGCAGTACTTC
TRBJ2-7 TRBV2 TRBD1 . CASRQGLNYEQYF TGTGCCAGCAGACAGGGGCTAAACTACGAGCAGTACTTC
TRBJ1-1 TRBV5-1 TRBD1 . CASSSKMGQGAEAFF TGCGCCAGCAGCTCAAAGATGGGACAGGGGGCGGAAGCTTTCTTT
TRBJ1-3 TRBV5-6 . . CASSLGGQWTQNTIYF TGTGCCAGCAGCTTGGGCGGACAGTGGACCCAAAACACCATATATTTT